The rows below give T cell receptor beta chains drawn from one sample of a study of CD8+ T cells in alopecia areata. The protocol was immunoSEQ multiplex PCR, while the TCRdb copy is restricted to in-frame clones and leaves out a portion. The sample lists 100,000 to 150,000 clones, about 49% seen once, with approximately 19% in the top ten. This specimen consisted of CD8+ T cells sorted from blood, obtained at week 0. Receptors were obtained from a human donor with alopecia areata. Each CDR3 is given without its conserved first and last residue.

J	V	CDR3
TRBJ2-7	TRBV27	ASSLQGGTEQY
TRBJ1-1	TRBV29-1	SVQGVTEAF
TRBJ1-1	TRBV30	AWIEPGQGADTEAF
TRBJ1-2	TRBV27	ASSSTTIPSNYGYT
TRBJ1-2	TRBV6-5	ASWTVLYGYT
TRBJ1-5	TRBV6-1	ATTRQDGNQPQH
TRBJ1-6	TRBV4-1	ASRLTGGPLH
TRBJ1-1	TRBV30	AWSTDRDTEAF
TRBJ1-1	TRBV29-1	SVEATVLNTEAF
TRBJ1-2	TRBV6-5	ASSYGQGLRGYT
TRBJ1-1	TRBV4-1	ASSLTGTEAF
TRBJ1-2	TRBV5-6	ASSRTANYGYT
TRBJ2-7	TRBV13	ASSLQSSYEQY
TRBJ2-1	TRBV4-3	ASSQYGTGGFDEQF
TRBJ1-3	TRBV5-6	ASSLVAVGNTIY
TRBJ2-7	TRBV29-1	SVAPEDPSYEQY
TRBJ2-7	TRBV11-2	ASSFSGDYEQY
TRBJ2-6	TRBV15	ATKEVGQVDSGANVLT
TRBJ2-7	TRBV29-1	SVEDFGTGTGGNEQY
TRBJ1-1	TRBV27	ASSLTPVDTEAF
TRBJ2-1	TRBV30	AWDLAGGRHEQF
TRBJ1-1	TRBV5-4	ASMRAGNTEAF
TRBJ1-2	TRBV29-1	SVEVTQGQGGDYGYT
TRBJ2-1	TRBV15	ATKKGDLGNEQF
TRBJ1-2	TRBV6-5	ASSYLNVVHGYGYT
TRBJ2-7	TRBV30	AWSEGLGYEQY
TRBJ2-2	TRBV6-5	ASSSTGELF
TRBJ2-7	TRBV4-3	ASSQDTVGGEQY
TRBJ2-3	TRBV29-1	SVEEVTDTQY
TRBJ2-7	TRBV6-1	ASSQRGASYEQY
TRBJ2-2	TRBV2	ASSEWTANTGELF
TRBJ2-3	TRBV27	ASSQDVDTQY
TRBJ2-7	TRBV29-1	SVVLRNSYEQY
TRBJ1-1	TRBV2	ASSEYGNFGGTEAF
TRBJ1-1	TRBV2	ASSEDGGSGITEAF
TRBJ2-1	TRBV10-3	AISESETRYNEQF
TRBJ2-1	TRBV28	ASSHLAGDHNEQF
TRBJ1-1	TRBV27	ASSLRTAGTEAF